This is a list of T cell receptor beta chains from one sample in a study of cytomegalovirus exposure and HLA in healthy donors. The protocol was immunoSEQ multiplex PCR, while the TCRdb copy is restricted to in-frame clones and leaves out a portion. The data hold 200,000 or so clones, with approximately 84% observed a single time. The sequencing input was PBMCs. Receptors were obtained from a girl in the first two years of life in good health and CMV-seronegative. Both conserved end residues are part of each CDR3. D genes are given only for firm matches. Clone sizes are given selectively: once, few, many, or a class where the clone is expanded.

D gene	J gene	V gene	clone size	CDR3 DNA	CDR3 protein
TRBD1	TRBJ1-1	TRBV18	NA	TGTGCCAGCTCACCGGTAACAGGGGCCACTGAAGCTTTCTTT	CASSPVTGATEAFF
TRBD1	TRBJ1-3	TRBV19	NA	TGTGCCAGTGGGGGGACAGCATCAACCTCTGGAAACACCATATATTTT	CASGGTASTSGNTIYF
NA	TRBJ2-7	TRBV4-2	few	TGTGCCAGCAGCCAAGAGTTCAGGGGTTCCTACGAGCAGTACTTC	CASSQEFRGSYEQYF
TRBD2	TRBJ2-1	TRBV4-3	NA	TGCGCCAGCAGCCGAGGACTAGCGGGAGGGAATGAGCAGTTCTTC	CASSRGLAGGNEQFF
TRBD2	TRBJ2-3	TRBV6-1	NA	TGTGCCAGCAGTGATGGGGGGGGCACAGATACGCAGTATTTT	CASSDGGGTDTQYF
NA	TRBJ1-5	TRBV5-1	NA	TGCGAAATCCGGGTTCTTAGCAATCAGCCCCAGCATTTT	CEIRVLSNQPQHF
NA	TRBJ1-5	TRBV4-3	NA	TGCGCCAGCAGCCAAGACACGGGGAATCGGCAGCCCCAGCATTTT	CASSQDTGNRQPQHF
NA	TRBJ2-1	TRBV6-5	NA	TGTGCCAGCAGTTACCCGGTAGGGGGTGGGGAGCAGTTCTTC	CASSYPVGGGEQFF
NA	TRBJ1-1	TRBV9	NA	TGTGCCAGCAGCGTAGGAGACAGGGAAGCTTTCTTT	CASSVGDREAFF
TRBD1	TRBJ2-3	TRBV5-1	NA	TGCGCCAGCAGCTTGGGGGACAGGGCTGGTAGGACAGATACGCAGTATTTT	CASSLGDRAGRTDTQYF
NA	TRBJ2-4	TRBV4-1	NA	TGCGCCAGCAGCCAAGTCGAGGGAGTGACATTAGCCAAAAACATTCAGTACTTC	CASSQVEGVTLAKNIQYF
TRBD2	TRBJ2-2	TRBV5-1	NA	TGCGCCAGCAGCTCCGGGACTAGCAGCACCGGGGAGCTGTTTTTT	CASSSGTSSTGELFF
NA	TRBJ2-1	TRBV6-6	NA	TGTGCCAGCAAGGAGGGGCTTTACAATGAGCAGTTCTTC	CASKEGLYNEQFF
NA	TRBJ1-2	TRBV19	NA	TGTGCCAGTAGGGGGGGAAACTCGCGTAACGGCTACACCTTC	CASRGGNSRNGYTF
TRBD2	TRBJ2-3	TRBV11-1	NA	TGTGCCAGCAGCCCCACTAGCGGGGGTTACACAGATACGCAGTATTTT	CASSPTSGGYTDTQYF
NA	TRBJ2-1	TRBV19	NA	TGTGCCAGTAGTATAAACAGGGTCGTGACCAATGAGCAGTTCTTC	CASSINRVVTNEQFF
NA	TRBJ2-3	TRBV2	NA	TGTGCCAGCAGTATCACACGCACAGATACGCAGTATTTT	CASSITRTDTQYF
TRBD1	TRBJ2-7	TRBV27	NA	TGTGCCAGCAGTTTGACAGGGGTCCTCTCCTACGAGCAGTACTTC	CASSLTGVLSYEQYF